Listed here are 11 T cell receptor beta chains from one sample, sequenced in a study of cytomegalovirus exposure and HLA in healthy donors. The PCR contained 60 Vbeta and 13 Jbeta primers. Generated by immunoSEQ multiplex PCR, the TCRdb table keeps only in-frame clones and is missing some. The top ten hold about 3.4% of the sample, which has about 140,000 clones, more than 75% seen once. Material: PBMCs. The receptor set was obtained from a man between 18 and 29 years old in good health and CMV-seropositive.

Details on this clone: A read error may account for a junction end that differs from germline. The chain joins TRBV28 to TRBJ2-7; the D gene is possibly TRBD2 (5 bases). The CDR3 sequence is 13 residues long. Germline V gene lookup returns CDR1 MDHEN and CDR2 SYDVKM. The CDR3 reads CVSSQRTSYEQYF. The CDR3 nucleotides read TGTGTCAGCTCCCAGCGGACTTCCTACGAGCAGTACTTC.

The rearrangement joins TRBV5-1 to TRBJ1-1; TRBD1 matches 7 bases. From germline, CDR1 is SGHRS and CDR2 YFSETQ. The V gene end was trimmed by 2 bases and the J gene end by 0 bases; junction bases not matched to a gene: 1. The CDR3 loop spans 14 amino acids. Written as DNA, the CDR3 is TGCGCCAGCAGCTTCCAGGGGGTGAACACTGAAGCTTTCTTT. Residues: CASSFQGVNTEAFF.

The V gene is TRBV10-1, the J gene TRBJ1-1; possibly TRBD1 for D (6 bases). In germline, CDR1 is WNHNN, CDR2 SYGVQD (reference sequence). Between the trimmed V and J ends, which lost 5 bases and 0 bases, there was a span of 10 bases. CDR3 length: 14 residues. CDR3 in DNA: TGCGCCAGCAGTAAGACAGGACTGAACACTGAAGCTTTCTTT. This translates into CASSKTGLNTEAFF.

This chain uses TRBV5-5 with TRBJ1-3, with no clear D. CDR3 length equals 11 residues. The V end was cut by 4 bases, the J end by 3 bases, with 2 bases between. Per germline, CDR1 SGHKS and CDR2 YYEKEE (reference sequence). The chain's CDR3 is CASSRGNTIYF. The CDR3 DNA reads as TGTGCCAGCAGCCGTGGAAACACCATATATTTT.

The CDR3 spells CASSEFRVSQAFF. CDR3 nucleotide sequence: TGCGCCAGCAGTGAGTTTCGGGTTTCACAAGCTTTCTTT. This chain links TRBV10-1 with TRBJ1-1; no reliable D call. The CDR3 spans 13 residues. V lost 1 base, J lost 9 bases, and 12 bases lay in between. Germline-derived CDR1 and CDR2 are WNHNN and SYGVQD (reference sequence).

This chain links TRBV30 with TRBJ2-3, with 8 bases aligning to TRBD2. Germline-derived CDR1 and CDR2 are GTSNPN and SVGIG (reference sequence). This CDR3 is built from 15 residues. Unmatched junction bases numbered 8, after V lost 2 bases and J lost 4 bases. CDR3 protein: CAWSLSGSGPDTQYF. The CDR3 DNA reads TGTGCCTGGAGTTTGAGCGGGAGTGGGCCAGATACGCAGTATTTT.

V usage is TRBV6-1 and J usage is TRBJ2-7; 7 nucleotides line up with TRBD2. J gave up 4 bases and V 5 bases, and 11 bases lay outside the gene matches. The CDR3 sequence is 15 residues long. Germline CDR1 reads MNHNS; CDR2 reads SASEGT. Here the CDR3 DNA reads TGTGCCAGCAGTTTGGACCGGGACTACATGTACGAGCAGTACTTC. As protein: CASSLDRDYMYEQYF.

The chain combines TRBV27 with TRBJ1-1; 10 bases fit TRBD1. Germline CDR1 is MNHEY and CDR2 is SMNVEV (reference sequence). The CDR3 runs to 15 residues. After removal of 5 bases from V and 11 bases from J, the junction contained 14 bases not matched to a gene. The CDR3 loop reads CASSPGTGVLLTAFF. The CDR3 region has the DNA TGTGCCAGCAGTCCCGGGACAGGGGTCCTCCTCACGGCTTTCTTT.

CDR3 loop: CASSPGTGANVLTF. The CDR3 nucleotides are TGTGCCAGCAGCCCGGGGACTGGGGCCAACGTCCTGACTTTC. This rearrangement joins TRBV27 to TRBJ2-6, with D perhaps TRBD2 (5 bases). From germline, CDR1 is MNHEY and CDR2 SMNVEV (reference sequence). This CDR3 is 14 amino acids long. V was pared by 6 bases and J by 2 bases, with 8 bases between.

V and J are TRBV2 and TRBJ2-1, with 7 bases identical to TRBD2. This CDR3 region has 13 residues. V was clipped by 3 bases and J by 9 bases; unmatched bases: 5. Germline CDR1 SNHLY, CDR2 FYNNEI. CDR3 sequence (DNA): TGTGCCAGCAGTGAGGGGTGGGGGGGTGAGCAGTTCTTC. Translating gives CASSEGWGGEQFF.

This chain connects TRBV19 to TRBJ2-1; TRBD1 is a possible D gene (5 bases). CDR1 LNHDA and CDR2 SQIVND come from the germline V gene (reference sequence). This CDR3 contains 12 residues. V dropped 9 bases and J dropped 7 bases, with 13 bases sitting between them. CDR3 sequence: CASTQGLNEQFF. CDR3 DNA: TGTGCCAGCACTCAGGGTTTGAATGAGCAGTTCTTC. The complete variable domain, with remaining parts taken from reference TRBV19 and TRBJ2-1, reads DGGITQSPKYLFRKEGQNVTLSCEQNLNHDAMYWYRQDPGQGLRLIYYSQIVNDFQKGDIAEGYSVSREKKESFPLTVTSAQKNPTAFYLCASTQGLNEQFFGPGTRLTVL.